Listed here are 19 T cell receptor beta chains from one sample, sequenced in a study of T cell repertoires in cytomegalovirus infection. These TCRs are of unknown antigen specificity. TCRdb independently ran MiXCR on the reads; one entry per CDR3 protein. This table has 40,000 to 60,000 distinct CDR3 sequences, about a fifth appearing once. The source material was CD8+ T cells from cultured PBMCs, sampled from culture after CMV antigen stimulation. All receptors derive from a human donor in good health (CMV status not recorded). Some clones in this sample may be carry-over from other donors' samples.

The chain has TRBV7-2 and TRBJ2-3, with no clear D. CDR3 length: 16 amino acids. Trimming stripped 5 bases from V and 2 bases from J, with 17 bases between. Germline V lookup: CDR1 SGHTA, CDR2 FQGNSA. CDR3 in amino acids: CASSPVGGPDTDTQYF. The CDR3 DNA reads as TGTGCCAGCAGCCCCGTCGGCGGACCCGACACAGATACGCAGTATTTT.

This clonotype showed up just a few times. This sequence joins TRBV7-9 and TRBJ2-3, with 12 bases lining up with TRBD2. The V and J ends lost 3 bases and 6 bases, in that order; junction bases with no gene match: 10. CDR3 length: 17 residues. Germline V gene lookup returns CDR1 SEHNR and CDR2 FQNEAQ (reference sequence). The CDR3 sequence is CASSFSTSGRHADTQYF. The CDR3 region has the DNA TGTGCCAGCAGCTTCTCGACTAGCGGGAGACATGCCGATACGCAGTATTTT.

V is TRBV27 and J is TRBJ2-7; D may be TRBD1 (6 bases). Per the germline V gene, CDR1 is MNHEY and CDR2 is SMNVEV (reference sequence). V was cut by 10 bases and J by 2 bases, with 15 bases left in between. This CDR3 region has 13 residues. The CDR3 DNA reads TGTGCCACCGCCACAGGGAACCCCTACGAGCAGTACTTC. This encodes CATATGNPYEQYF.

This chain links TRBV27 with TRBJ2-2, with 9 nucleotides matching TRBD1. The germline V gene has CDR1 MNHEY and CDR2 SMNVEV (reference sequence). The ends lost 0 bases at V and 6 bases at J; junction bases unmatched: 2. The CDR3 runs to 15 residues. This CDR3 is CASSLSWTGAGELFF. CDR3 DNA: TGTGCCAGCAGTTTATCTTGGACAGGGGCCGGGGAGCTGTTTTTT.

V and J are TRBV7-2 and TRBJ1-1; 9 bases line up with TRBD1. The CDR3 sequence is 15 residues long. V was clipped by 4 bases and J by 0 bases; unmatched bases: 3. Germline values: CDR1 SGHTA, CDR2 FQGNSA. The CDR3 is CASSYRTGVNTEAFF. CDR3 nucleotides: TGTGCCAGCAGCTACCGGACAGGGGTGAACACTGAAGCTTTCTTT.

This clonotype appeared many times. The chain is built from TRBV12-3 or TRBV12-4 and TRBJ1-1; no firm D call. Trimming left V 5 bases short and J 0 bases short, with 16 bases between. The CDR3 loop spans 16 amino acids. The chain's CDR3 is CASSPPPGAMNTEAFF. DNA of the CDR3: TGTGCCAGCAGTCCACCCCCAGGAGCCATGAACACTGAAGCTTTCTTT.

The J gene is TRBJ1-5, the V gene TRBV6-6; D gene unclear. With 0 bases removed from V and 9 bases from J, the gap between germline ends came to 15 bases. Germline V CDR1 and CDR2: MNHNY, SVGAGI (reference sequence). CDR3 length: 15 residues. The CDR3 DNA is TGTGCCAGCAGTTACTCCCAGGACCGCAACCTGCCCCAGCATTTT. This encodes CASSYSQDRNLPQHF.

This clonotype was observed a few times. The chain couples TRBV12-3 or TRBV12-4 to TRBJ2-5, with D tentatively TRBD2 (6 bases). This CDR3 region has 15 residues. V was clipped by 3 bases and J by 3 bases, with 14 bases between them. As DNA, the CDR3 is TGTGCCAGCAGTTTGGGGGGTCCCCGCAAAGAGACCCAGTACTTC. Translating it yields CASSLGGPRKETQYF.

The chain uses TRBV20-1 and TRBJ2-5; tentatively, D is TRBD1 (6 bases). Germline V gene sequence: CDR1 DFQATT, CDR2 SNEGSKA (reference sequence). This CDR3 spans 13 amino acids. V was clipped by 7 bases and J by 3 bases, with 15 bases between them. CDR3 nucleotides: TGCAGTGTCAGTGGGGGCTGGGAAGAGACCCAGTACTTC. Amino acids: CSVSGGWEETQYF.

This clonotype was seen ten or more times. This chain links TRBV7-2 with TRBJ2-1; 12 nucleotides match TRBD2. This CDR3 spans 14 amino acids. V lost 5 bases and J lost 10; bases outside the gene matches: 6. CDR1 SGHTA and CDR2 FQGNSA come from the germline V gene. The CDR3 coding sequence is TGTGCCAGCAGCCGACTAGCGGGGGCGCGGGAGCAGTTCTTC. Translating gives CASSRLAGAREQFF.

This clonotype was found a few times. The rearrangement uses TRBV20-1 and TRBJ1-2; the D gene is possibly TRBD1 (5 bases). The germline CDR1 and CDR2 sequences are DFQATT and SNEGSKA (reference sequence). Trimming took 1 base from V and 2 from J, leaving 8 bases between them. The CDR3 runs 13 residues. CDR3 coding DNA: TGCAGTGCTAGAGCGGCAGGGAACTATGGCTACACCTTC. Translated: CSARAAGNYGYTF.

This chain joins TRBV10-3 and TRBJ1-1; perhaps TRBD1 as D (5 bases). This CDR3 comprises 13 residues. V shed 6 bases and J shed 2 bases, with 10 bases lying between them. Germline V gives CDR1 ENHRY, CDR2 SYGVKD. CDR3 nucleotides: TGTGCCATCAGGATAGACAGTAACACTGAAGCTTTCTTT. This translates into CAIRIDSNTEAFF.

This clonotype was detected many times. The V gene is TRBV7-2, the J gene TRBJ2-7; 10 bases align to TRBD2. Losses at the gene ends were 3 bases for V and 2 bases for J; bases not matched to a gene: 7. Germline V CDR1 and CDR2: SGHTA, FQGNSA. The CDR3 runs 16 residues. The CDR3 DNA reads TGTGCCAGCAGCTTGGGCCGGACTAGCGGACCCTACGAGCAGTACTTC. As protein: CASSLGRTSGPYEQYF.

The chain has TRBV12-3 or TRBV12-4 and TRBJ2-7, with unresolved D. This CDR3 comprises 14 residues. V shed 4 bases and J shed 2 bases, with 12 bases lying between them. CDR3 nucleotide sequence: TGTGCCAGCAGTTCCCAAGGGTCAACCTACGAGCAGTACTTC. It is translated as CASSSQGSTYEQYF.

This chain connects TRBV6-2 or TRBV6-3 to TRBJ1-6; the D gene is possibly TRBD1 (5 bases). Germline CDR1 and CDR2: MNHEY and SVGEGT. The CDR3 has 15 amino acids. Trimming pared 4 bases from V and 8 bases from J, leaving 15 bases between. The CDR3 protein is CASSSPDRPDSPLHF. DNA of the CDR3: TGTGCCAGCAGTTCTCCCGACAGACCGGATTCACCCCTCCACTTT.

V and J are TRBV6-5 and TRBJ2-2; unclear D gene. CDR1 and CDR2 from the germline V gene are MNHEY and SVGAGI. The CDR3 spans 21 residues. V dropped 1 base and J dropped 0 bases, with 24 bases sitting between them. This CDR3 reads CASSYFPPTETLPANTGELFF. The CDR3 nucleotides are TGTGCCAGCAGTTACTTCCCGCCCACAGAAACCCTACCAGCGAACACCGGGGAGCTGTTTTTT.

This clonotype was seen a handful of times. The V gene is TRBV7-6, the J gene TRBJ2-1; D might be TRBD1 or TRBD2, each matching 6 bases. Germline V gene sequence: CDR1 SGHVS, CDR2 FNYEAQ. The CDR3 loop spans 15 amino acids. V was cut by 5 bases and J by 0 bases, with 11 bases left in between. The CDR3 DNA sequence: TGTGCCAGCAGCCGACAGGACTACTCCTACAATGAGCAGTTCTTC. It is translated as CASSRQDYSYNEQFF.

A note on this clonotype: At one end the junction does not follow the germline gene, possibly because of a read error. V is TRBV6-1 and J is TRBJ2-1, with D possibly called TRBD1 or TRBD2 (5 bases each). The CDR3 spans 15 residues. Germline V gene data show CDR1 as MNHNS and CDR2 as SASEGT. CDR3 nucleotides: TGTGACAGCAGTGAGGTGGCCGGGGCCTCAGATGAGCAGTTCTTC. Its translation: CDSSEVAGASDEQFF.

The chain couples TRBV7-9 to TRBJ2-1; perhaps TRBD1 as D (5 bases). CDR1 and CDR2 from the germline V gene are SEHNR and FQNEAQ (reference sequence). This CDR3 has 15 residues. V lost 2 bases to trimming and J lost 4 bases, with 12 bases between them. The CDR3 nucleotides are TGTGCCAGCAGCTTAAGAGACAGCATATACAATGAGCAGTTCTTC. Translation gives CASSLRDSIYNEQFF.